The TCR beta chain described here comes from a study of technical replicates of blood from a handful of donors. TCRdb's copy holds only in-frame clones and misses some; the assay was immunoSEQ multiplex PCR. Found here are 75,000 to 90,000 clones, approximately 95% of them singletons; the top ten hold 0.34%. Germline lookup yields CDR1 SGHTS and CDR2 YDEGEE. With V trimmed by 4 bases and J by 5 bases, 11 bases remained unmatched. The length of the CDR3 is 15 residues. Sequences were obtained from T cells isolated from PBMCs. The receptor was derived from a human donor in good health. V is TRBV5-8 and J is TRBJ1-2, with 7 bases that match TRBD1. The CDR3 DNA reads TGTGCCAGCAGCGCCGGGACAGAGAGTTCATATGGCTACACCTTC. Translating gives CASSAGTESSYGYTF. The variable domain in full, with the rest retrieved from reference TRBV5-8 and TRBJ1-2, is EAGVTQSPTHLIKTRGQQATLRCSPISGHTSVYWYQQALGLGLQFLLWYDEGEERNRGNFPPRFSGRQFPNYSSELNVNALELEDSALYLCASSAGTESSYGYTFGSGTRLTVV.